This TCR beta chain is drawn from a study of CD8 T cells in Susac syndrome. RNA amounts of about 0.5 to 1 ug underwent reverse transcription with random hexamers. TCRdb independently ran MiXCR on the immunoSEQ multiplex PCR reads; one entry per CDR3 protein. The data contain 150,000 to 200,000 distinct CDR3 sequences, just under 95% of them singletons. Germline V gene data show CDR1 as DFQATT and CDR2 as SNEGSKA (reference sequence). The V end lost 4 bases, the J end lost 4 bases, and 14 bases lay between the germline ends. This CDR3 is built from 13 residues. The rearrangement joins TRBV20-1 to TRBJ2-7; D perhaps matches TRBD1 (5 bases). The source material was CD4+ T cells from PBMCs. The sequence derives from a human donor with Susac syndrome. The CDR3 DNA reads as TGCAGTGCTACTGGGGCAGCCGGATACGAGCAGTACTTC. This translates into CSATGAAGYEQYF.